What follows describes a single T cell receptor beta chain. The data originate from a study of cytomegalovirus exposure and HLA in healthy donors. Germline V gives CDR1 SGDLS, CDR2 YYNGEE. The CDR3 covers 16 residues. V lost 6 bases, J lost 6 bases, and 10 bases stayed unmatched. Here immunoSEQ multiplex PCR was the method, and the copy in TCRdb shows in-frame clones only, minus some. This sample yields some 72,000 clones, of which almost 97% are seen a single time; around 1.6% belongs to the top ten. The clonotype comes from a man between 18 and 35 years old in good health and CMV-seropositive. The genes are TRBV9 and TRBJ2-1, with 12 bases lining up with TRBD2. The sequenced material came from PBMCs. CDR3: CASTRLAGDAVNEQFF. The CDR3 nucleotides read TGTGCCAGCACACGACTAGCGGGAGATGCAGTCAATGAGCAGTTCTTC. The full variable domain, its missing parts supplied by reference TRBV9 and TRBJ2-1, is DSGVTQTPKHLITATGQRVTLRCSPRSGDLSVYWYQQSLDQGLQFLIQYYNGEERAKGNILERFSAQQFPDLHSELNLSSLELGDSALYFCASTRLAGDAVNEQFFGPGTRLTVL.